What follows are 8 T cell receptor beta chains derived from one specimen sequenced in a study of regulatory T cells in long-lasting Graves disease. Combining iRepertoire HTBI primers with Arm-PCR of CDR3 regions, the authors built TCR beta libraries. A single record per CDR3 protein comes from TCRdb applying MiXCR to the multiplex PCR reads. The sample lists about 200,000 distinct CDR3 sequences; about 18% were seen once. Time point here: newly diagnosed GD, antithyroid drugs for less than 3 months. From PBMCs, RNA was extracted and then used to make the TCR library. The sequences come from peripheral blood mononuclear cells (PBMCs), collected at new diagnosis, from a patient treated with antithyroid drugs. These receptors were taken from a female donor with Graves disease.

This clonotype was found a few times. The chain carries TRBV20-1 and TRBJ1-2; no reliable D call. V lost 6 bases to trimming and J lost 4 bases, with 15 bases between them. Germline CDR1 reads DFQATT; CDR2 reads SNEGSKA (reference sequence). The CDR3 contains 13 residues. CDR3 coding DNA: TGCAGTGCCAAACCCCCCCGGGCCTATGGCTACACCTTC. This sequence encodes CSAKPPRAYGYTF.

This clonotype was seen ten or more times. The V call is TRBV12-3 or TRBV12-4, the J call TRBJ1-4, with D hard to call. This CDR3 region has 15 residues. The V end was cut by 5 bases, the J end by 0 bases, with 10 bases between. The CDR3 here is CASSPRTATNEKLFF. CDR3 DNA sequence: TGTGCCAGCAGTCCCAGGACGGCAACTAATGAAAAACTGTTTTTT.

In its sample, this clonotype was seen a few times. V usage is TRBV24-1 and J usage is TRBJ2-5; a possible D gene is TRBD2 (5 bases). The CDR3 length is 14 residues. Germline values: CDR1 KGHDR, CDR2 SFDVKD. Trimming took 0 bases from V and 9 from J, leaving 13 bases between them. The CDR3 DNA sequence: TGTGCCACCAGTGATTTGCTGGCAGGAGGTCCCCAGTACTTC. Protein: CATSDLLAGGPQYF.

This clonotype was seen ten or more times. V gene TRBV10-3 combines with J gene TRBJ1-1; D call uncertain. Trimming shortened V by 9 bases and J by 0 bases, and 14 bases separated the two germline ends. CDR3 length: 14 residues. Per the germline V gene, CDR1 is ENHRY and CDR2 is SYGVKD. CDR3 in DNA: TGTGCCATTACTTTGGCAGGCATGAACACTGAAGCTTTCTTT. It specifies CAITLAGMNTEAFF.

This chain uses TRBV7-2 with TRBJ1-4; 7 bases line up with TRBD1. Germline CDR1 SGHTA, CDR2 FQGNSA. The V segment lost 1 base and the J segment 8 bases; nucleotides outside the gene matches: 7. The CDR3 length is 15 residues. CDR3 sequence: CASSLDSQTGEKLFF. CDR3 nucleotide sequence: TGTGCCAGCAGCTTAGATTCCCAGACAGGGGAAAAACTGTTTTTT.

In this sample, this clonotype turned up many times. The gene calls are TRBV6-1 and TRBJ2-1; TRBD1 agrees at 7 bases. Germline V CDR1 and CDR2: MNHNS, SASEGT. V gave up 9 bases and J gave up 5 bases; unmatched junction bases: 7. The CDR3 is made up of 13 amino acids. The CDR3 loop reads CASCRDRNNEQFF. The CDR3 DNA reads TGTGCCAGTTGTCGGGACAGAAACAATGAGCAGTTCTTC.

There are many counts of this clonotype. The chain uses TRBV6-2 or TRBV6-3 and TRBJ2-7; D uncertain. The germline gives CDR1 MNHEY, CDR2 SVGEGT. CDR3 length equals 12 residues. The V gene lost 5 bases and the J gene lost 5 bases, with 10 bases spanning the gap. CDR3 protein: CASSTPRDEQYF. CDR3 in DNA: TGTGCCAGCAGTACCCCCCGAGACGAGCAGTACTTC.

This clonotype appeared a few times. The chain links TRBV10-1 to TRBJ2-7, with TRBD2 matching over 7 bases. The germline gives CDR1 WNHNN, CDR2 SYGVQD (reference sequence). V was pared by 0 bases and J by 4 bases, with 9 bases of the junction left unmatched. CDR3 length equals 16 residues. For the CDR3, the DNA is TGCGCCAGCAGTGAGTCGATGTGCGGGAGAAATTACGAGCAGTACTTC. It codes for CASSESMCGRNYEQYF.